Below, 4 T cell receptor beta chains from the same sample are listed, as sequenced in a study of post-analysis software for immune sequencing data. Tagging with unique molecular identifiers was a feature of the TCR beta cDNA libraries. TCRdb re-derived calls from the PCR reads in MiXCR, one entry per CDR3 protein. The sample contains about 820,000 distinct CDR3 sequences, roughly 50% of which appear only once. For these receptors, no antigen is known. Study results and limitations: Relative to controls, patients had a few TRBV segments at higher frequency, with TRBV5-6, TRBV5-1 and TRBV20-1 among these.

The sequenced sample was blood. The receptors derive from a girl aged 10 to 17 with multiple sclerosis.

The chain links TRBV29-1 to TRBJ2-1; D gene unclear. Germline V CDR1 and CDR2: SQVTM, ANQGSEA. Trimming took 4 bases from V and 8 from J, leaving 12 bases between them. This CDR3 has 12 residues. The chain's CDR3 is CSVASGLDEQFF. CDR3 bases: TGCAGCGTTGCATCGGGCCTCGATGAGCAGTTCTTC.

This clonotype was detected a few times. The CDR3 sequence is CSVWDRGSGANVLTF. The DNA for the CDR3 is TGCAGCGTTTGGGACAGGGGCTCTGGGGCCAACGTCCTGACTTTC. The genes are TRBV29-1 and TRBJ2-6, with 10 positions matching TRBD1. From germline, CDR1 is SQVTM and CDR2 ANQGSEA. V lost 5 bases, J lost 0 bases, and 1 base stayed unmatched. CDR3 size: 15 residues.

The CDR3 spells CSTRDRASYNEQFF. CDR3 nucleotides: TGCAGCACGAGGGACCGTGCTTCCTACAATGAGCAGTTCTTC. The genes are TRBV29-1 and TRBJ2-1, with D perhaps given as TRBD1 or TRBD2 (5 bases each). The CDR3 is 14 residues long. In germline, CDR1 is SQVTM, CDR2 ANQGSEA. V lost 8 bases and J lost 1, with 15 bases in between.

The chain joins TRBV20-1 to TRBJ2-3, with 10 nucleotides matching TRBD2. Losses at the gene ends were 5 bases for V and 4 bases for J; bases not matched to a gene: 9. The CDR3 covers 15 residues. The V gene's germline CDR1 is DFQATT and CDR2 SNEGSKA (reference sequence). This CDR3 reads CSASRTSGLSDTQYF. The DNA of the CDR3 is TGCAGTGCTTCCCGGACTAGCGGATTGTCAGATACGCAGTATTTT.